The 18 T cell receptor beta chains below all came from one sample that was sequenced in a study of response to subunit inactivated influenza vaccine. TCRdb passed the RT-PCR reads through MiXCR, listing each CDR3 protein once. The sample holds around 530,000 distinct CDR3 sequences, about 17% seen once. The starting material was CD4+ T cells sorted from PBMCs, obtained less than 30 months after vaccination. The receptors stem from a man aged 45-69 years who received an inactivated influenza vaccine.

The rearrangement links TRBV19 to TRBJ2-5, with D maybe TRBD1 (6 bases). CDR3 length equals 12 residues. V lost 4 bases and J 11 bases, leaving 14 bases between the germline ends. Germline CDR1 LNHDA, CDR2 SQIVND (reference sequence). CDR3 protein: CASSTDTGLQYF. The CDR3 DNA follows: TGTGCCAGTAGTACCGACACAGGGCTGCAGTACTTC.

V gene TRBV28 combines with J gene TRBJ1-4; TRBD1 aligns across 9 bases. This CDR3 spans 15 amino acids. Trimming removed 4 bases from V and 8 bases from J; junction bases left unmatched: 8. Germline V lookup: CDR1 MDHEN, CDR2 SYDVKM. CDR3 loop: CASSSPGTGNEKLFF. CDR3 coding DNA: TGTGCCAGCAGTTCCCCAGGGACAGGGAACGAAAAACTGTTTTTT.

CDR3 residues: CASSGFLSGNTIYF. CDR3 DNA: TGTGCCAGTTCGGGATTTCTCTCTGGAAACACCATATATTTT. The V call is TRBV5-5, the J call TRBJ1-3; D call uncertain. Germline CDR1 reads SGHKS; CDR2 reads YYEKEE (reference sequence). CDR3 length: 14 residues. V was cut by 8 bases and J by 0 bases, with 12 bases left in between.

CDR3 sequence reads: CASSFGGQHTEAFF. CDR3 nucleotides: TGTGCCAGCAGTTTCGGTGGACAGCACACTGAAGCTTTCTTT. The V call is TRBV12-3 or TRBV12-4, the J call TRBJ1-1, with a weak D call TRBD1 (6 bases). V dropped 3 bases and J dropped 3 bases, with 11 bases sitting between them. The CDR3 covers 14 residues.

V gene TRBV3-1 combines with J gene TRBJ2-1; 12 bases map to TRBD2. This CDR3 comprises 16 residues. After removal of 1 base from V and 10 bases from J, the junction contained 8 bases not matched to a gene. The germline V gene encodes CDR1 LGHDT and CDR2 YNNKEL (reference sequence). In DNA, the CDR3 is TGTGCCAGCAGCCAAGCTTGGACTAGCGGGGAAGGGGAGCAGTTCTTC. Translation: CASSQAWTSGEGEQFF.

The gene calls are TRBV2 and TRBJ1-5, with D possibly being TRBD1 (5 bases). Germline V lookup: CDR1 SNHLY, CDR2 FYNNEI. Deletions cut 3 bases from V and 7 bases from J, with 13 bases between. The CDR3 sequence is 14 residues long. The CDR3 protein is CASSESGWRQPQHF. CDR3 sequence (DNA): TGTGCCAGCAGTGAGTCAGGGTGGCGCCAGCCCCAGCATTTT. The full variable domain, in which reference TRBV2 and TRBJ1-5 provide the parts outside the CDR3, is EPEVTQTPSHQVTQMGQEVILRCVPISNHLYFYWYRQILGQKVEFLVSFYNNEISEKSEIFDDQFSVERPDGSNFTLKIRSTKLEDSAMYFCASSESGWRQPQHFGDGTRLSIL.

This clonotype has ten or more counts. The V and J genes are TRBV12-3 or TRBV12-4 and TRBJ2-1; D remains ambiguous. This CDR3 has 13 amino acids. Deletions cut 1 base from V and 4 bases from J, with 5 bases between. The CDR3 DNA is TGTGCCAGCAGTTTAGGAGAGTACAATGAGCAGTTCTTC. Its protein product is CASSLGEYNEQFF.

The J gene is TRBJ2-3, the V gene TRBV2, with a weak D call TRBD2 (6 bases). The V end was cut by 8 bases, the J end by 1 base, with 22 bases between. The CDR3 is 17 amino acids. Germline V CDR1 and CDR2: SNHLY, FYNNEI. The CDR3 sequence is CASARVRGREGTDTQYF. The CDR3 DNA reads TGTGCCAGCGCCAGGGTTAGGGGCAGGGAGGGCACAGATACGCAGTATTTT.

This clonotype was observed a handful of times. The chain employs TRBV3-1 and TRBJ1-1; the D gene is possibly TRBD1 (6 bases). Germline CDR1 is LGHDT and CDR2 is YNNKEL (reference sequence). CDR3 size: 13 residues. V lost 4 bases to trimming and J lost 4 bases, with 10 bases between them. The CDR3 nucleotides are TGTGCCAGCAGCCGTAGCAGGGGCACTGAAGCTTTCTTT. Encoded protein: CASSRSRGTEAFF.

This clonotype was observed at least ten times. The chain couples TRBV5-1 to TRBJ1-1; D is uncertain. The germline V gene encodes CDR1 SGHRS and CDR2 YFSETQ. This CDR3 contains 11 residues. Trimming removed 1 base at V and 2 bases at J, with 0 bases between. The CDR3 spells CASSLNTEAFF. DNA for the CDR3: TGCGCCAGCAGCTTGAACACTGAAGCTTTCTTT.

The genes are TRBV21-1 and TRBJ1-5; the table's D call, TRBD1, was not checked against the DNA. TRBV21-1 is termed a pseudogene. This CDR3 has 14 residues. CDR3 in amino acids: CASERGGLNQPQHF. Written as DNA, the CDR3 is TGTGCCAGCGAGAGGGGGGGGCTAAATCAGCCCCAGCATTTT.

The chain joins TRBV5-1 to TRBJ1-3; D not resolved. CDR1 is SGHRS, CDR2 YFSETQ, per germline. Trimming stripped 4 bases from V and 6 bases from J, with 17 bases between. The CDR3 sequence is 15 residues long. CDR3 region: CASSLRRPEENTIYF. The CDR3 DNA sequence: TGCGCCAGCAGCCTCAGACGGCCGGAAGAAAACACCATATATTTT.

The J gene is TRBJ1-6, the V gene TRBV3-1, with D perhaps TRBD1 (6 bases). V was cut by 5 bases and J by 13 bases, with 18 bases left in between. Germline-derived CDR1 and CDR2 are LGHDT and YNNKEL (reference sequence). This CDR3 has 14 residues. Written as DNA, the CDR3 is TGTGCCAGCAGCGCCCGGGACACGAGTACCCCCCTCCACTTT. Translating gives CASSARDTSTPLHF.

The chain uses TRBV24-1 and TRBJ2-3; no firm D call. Germline CDR1 and CDR2: KGHDR and SFDVKD. V dropped 4 bases and J dropped 1 base, with 5 bases sitting between them. CDR3 length: 13 amino acids. For the CDR3, the DNA is TGTGCCACCAGTGACTTCGGCACAGATACGCAGTATTTT. It codes for CATSDFGTDTQYF.

The chain couples TRBV12-3 or TRBV12-4 to TRBJ2-7; possibly TRBD1 for D (6 bases). CDR3 size: 13 residues. V was clipped by 4 bases and J by 2 bases, with 9 bases between them. The CDR3 DNA reads TGTGCCAGCAGTTCGGACAGTACCTACGAGCAGTACTTC. It codes for CASSSDSTYEQYF.

The chain is built from TRBV2 and TRBJ2-7, with D perhaps assigned TRBD1 or TRBD2 (5 bases each). The CDR3 is 12 residues long. V dropped 6 bases and J dropped 6 bases, with 12 bases sitting between them. Looked up from germline, CDR1 is SNHLY and CDR2 is FYNNEI. Here the CDR3 reads CASRRDDGEQYF. The CDR3 bases are TGTGCCAGCAGAAGGGACGACGGCGAGCAGTACTTC. The variable domain in full, completed from reference TRBV2 and TRBJ2-7, reads EPEVTQTPSHQVTQMGQEVILRCVPISNHLYFYWYRQILGQKVEFLVSFYNNEISEKSEIFDDQFSVERPDGSNFTLKIRSTKLEDSAMYFCASRRDDGEQYFGPGTRLTVT.

This clonotype was seen at least ten times. V and J are TRBV7-9 and TRBJ2-1; D gene unclear. This CDR3 contains 12 residues. Germline-derived CDR1 and CDR2 are SEHNR and FQNEAQ (reference sequence). Trimming took off 2 bases at V and 9 bases at J, with 8 bases between the two ends. The CDR3 loop is CASSLRTGEQFF. The CDR3 DNA follows: TGTGCCAGCAGCTTAAGAACGGGTGAGCAGTTCTTC. Full variable domain (missing parts from reference TRBV7-9 and TRBJ2-1): DTGVSQNPRHKITKRGQNVTFRCDPISEHNRLYWYRQTLGQGPEFLTYFQNEAQLEKSRLLSDRFSAERPKGSFSTLEIQRTEQGDSAMYLCASSLRTGEQFFGPGTRLTVL.

The J gene is TRBJ2-7, the V gene TRBV2; D is unclear. Trimming cost V 7 bases and J 1 base, with 17 bases left between them. Germline loops: CDR1 SNHLY, CDR2 FYNNEI. CDR3 size: 15 residues. CDR3 region: CASKIEMGGSYEQYF. As DNA, the CDR3 is TGTGCCAGCAAAATAGAAATGGGCGGATCCTACGAGCAGTACTTC.